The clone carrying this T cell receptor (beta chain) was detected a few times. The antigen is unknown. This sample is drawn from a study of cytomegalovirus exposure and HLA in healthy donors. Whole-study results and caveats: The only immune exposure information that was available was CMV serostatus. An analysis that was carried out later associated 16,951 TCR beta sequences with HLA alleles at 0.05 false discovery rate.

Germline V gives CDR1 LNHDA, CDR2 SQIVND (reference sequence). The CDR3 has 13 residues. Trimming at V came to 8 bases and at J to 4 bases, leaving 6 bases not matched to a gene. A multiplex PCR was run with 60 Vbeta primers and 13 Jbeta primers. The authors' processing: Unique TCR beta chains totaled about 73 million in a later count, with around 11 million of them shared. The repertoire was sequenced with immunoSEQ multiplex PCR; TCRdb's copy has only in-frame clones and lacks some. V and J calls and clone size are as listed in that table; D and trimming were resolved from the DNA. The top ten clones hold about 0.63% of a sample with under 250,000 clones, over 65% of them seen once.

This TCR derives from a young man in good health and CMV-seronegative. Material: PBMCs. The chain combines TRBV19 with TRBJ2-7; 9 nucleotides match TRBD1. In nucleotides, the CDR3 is TGTGCCAGTGGGGGGACAGGGTTTTACGAGCAGTACTTC. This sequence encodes CASGGTGFYEQYF.